The next 22 T cell receptor beta chains were all read from a single sample in a study of T cell responses to AZD1222 COVID-19 vaccine. The repertoire was sequenced with immunoSEQ multiplex PCR; TCRdb's copy has only in-frame clones and lacks some. Of approximately 92,000 clones in the sample, approximately 91% were seen once. This specimen consisted of peripheral blood, obtained on day 0 of AZD1222 vaccination. The receptors derive from an adult in good health.

The rearrangement joins TRBV6-5 to TRBJ2-3, with TRBD1 as a possible D gene (6 bases). This CDR3 has 15 residues. With 2 bases removed from V and 4 bases from J, the gap between germline ends came to 13 bases. Germline V gives CDR1 MNHEY, CDR2 SVGAGI. The CDR3 protein is CASSYGGALADTQYF. CDR3 in DNA: TGTGCCAGCAGTTACGGGGGCGCGTTAGCAGATACGCAGTATTTT.

J is TRBJ2-3 and V is TRBV7-9; D possibly corresponds to TRBD1 (6 bases). CDR3 length: 14 residues. Trimming shortened V by 5 bases and J by 1 base, and 10 bases separated the two germline ends. Germline lookup yields CDR1 SEHNR and CDR2 FQNEAQ (reference sequence). CDR3 sequence (DNA): TGTGCCAGCAGCGACCGGACAGGCACAGATACGCAGTATTTT. It translates to CASSDRTGTDTQYF.

The V gene is TRBV2, the J gene TRBJ2-2; D is possibly TRBD1 or TRBD2 (5 bases each). This CDR3 has 13 amino acids. The V gene lost 6 bases and the J gene lost 6 bases, with 11 bases spanning the gap. The germline V gene encodes CDR1 SNHLY and CDR2 FYNNEI. CDR3 sequence reads: CASRRGVAGELFF. The CDR3 nucleotides are TGTGCCAGCAGACGAGGGGTGGCCGGGGAGCTGTTTTTT. The whole variable domain, filled in from reference TRBV2 and TRBJ2-2, reads EPEVTQTPSHQVTQMGQEVILRCVPISNHLYFYWYRQILGQKVEFLVSFYNNEISEKSEIFDDQFSVERPDGSNFTLKIRSTKLEDSAMYFCASRRGVAGELFFGEGSRLTVL.

This chain links TRBV19 with TRBJ1-2; a possible D gene is TRBD1 (5 bases). This CDR3 has 13 residues. CDR1 LNHDA and CDR2 SQIVND come from the germline V gene (reference sequence). V gave up 11 bases and J gave up 7 bases, with 20 bases separating them. CDR3 region: CASISGGLFGYTF. The CDR3 region has the DNA TGTGCCTCTATTAGCGGGGGGTTATTTGGCTACACCTTC.

CDR3: CAWKTVNYGYTF. The CDR3 coding sequence is TGTGCCTGGAAGACGGTGAACTATGGCTACACCTTC. The rearrangement uses TRBV30 and TRBJ1-2, with D unclear. V lost 4 bases, J lost 2 bases, and 8 bases lay in between. The CDR3 has 12 residues. The germline V gene has CDR1 GTSNPN and CDR2 SVGIG (reference sequence).

The rearrangement links TRBV7-2 to TRBJ1-2; D not resolved. CDR1 is SGHTA, CDR2 FQGNSA, per germline. The CDR3 is made up of 15 amino acids. V was trimmed by 2 bases and J by 3 bases, leaving 13 bases between them. CDR3 region: CASSLWAGGYYGYTF. The CDR3 region has the DNA TGTGCCAGCAGCTTATGGGCAGGCGGGTACTATGGCTACACCTTC.

The rearrangement joins TRBV30 to TRBJ2-4; 8 nucleotides match TRBD2. Germline CDR1 is GTSNPN and CDR2 is SVGIG (reference sequence). The CDR3 length is 13 residues. V shed 7 bases, J shed 5 bases, and the junction held 7 bases outside the gene matches. CDR3 coding DNA: TGTGCCTCGGGGGGGCTCGGACAAAACATTCAGTACTTC. Translated: CASGGLGQNIQYF.

The chain has TRBV5-5 and TRBJ2-7; no definite D call. Germline V gene data show CDR1 as SGHKS and CDR2 as YYEKEE (reference sequence). Trimming left V 4 bases short and J 4 bases short, with 9 bases between. The CDR3 totals 12 residues. CDR3 DNA: TGTGCCAGCAGCCCGCCTAATTACGAGCAGTACTTC. It yields the protein CASSPPNYEQYF. Using reference TRBV5-5 and TRBJ2-7 for the parts outside the CDR3, the full variable domain is DAGVTQSPTHLIKTRGQQVTLRCSPISGHKSVSWYQQVLGQGPQFIFQYYEKEERGRGNFPDRFSARQFPNYSSELNVNALLLGDSALYLCASSPPNYEQYFGPGTRLTVT.

The chain carries TRBV6-6 and TRBJ1-5; 9 bases align to TRBD1. V lost 1 base and J lost 9; bases outside the gene matches: 10. Germline CDR1 is MNHNY and CDR2 is SVGAGI (reference sequence). The CDR3 spans 16 residues. CDR3 coding DNA: TGTGCCAGCAGTTACTTGGGACAGGGTCCCTGGTGGCCCCAGCATTTT. Amino acids: CASSYLGQGPWWPQHF.

The CDR3 coding sequence is TGTGCCAGCAGCGACCAGGGGGCGAACTCTGGAAACACCATATATTTT. Protein: CASSDQGANSGNTIYF. The chain couples TRBV7-9 to TRBJ1-3; 8 bases are a match to TRBD1. The trim removed 5 bases at V and 0 bases at J, leaving 6 bases unmatched. In germline, CDR1 is SEHNR, CDR2 FQNEAQ (reference sequence). The CDR3 is 16 residues long.

The chain links TRBV15 to TRBJ2-7; TRBD2 agrees at 8 bases. V lost 0 bases to trimming and J lost 0 bases; unmatched junction nucleotides: 7. Germline loops: CDR1 LNHNV, CDR2 YYDKDF (reference sequence). The CDR3 length is 17 residues. The CDR3 here is CATSRDYKRGPSYEQYF. The DNA of the CDR3 is TGTGCCACCAGCAGAGATTATAAGCGGGGGCCCTCCTACGAGCAGTACTTC. Using reference TRBV15 and TRBJ2-7 for the parts outside the CDR3, the full variable domain is DAMVIQNPRYQVTQFGKPVTLSCSQTLNHNVMYWYQQKSSQAPKLLFHYYDKDFNNEADTPDNFQSRRPNTSFCFLDIRSPGLGDTAMYLCATSRDYKRGPSYEQYFGPGTRLTVT.

This clone showed up just once. The gene calls are TRBV5-1 and TRBJ1-6, with 7 bases aligning to TRBD1. The germline V gene encodes CDR1 SGHRS and CDR2 YFSETQ. J was trimmed by 10 bases and V by 0 bases; bases with no gene match: 4. This CDR3 spans 14 amino acids. In DNA, the CDR3 is TGCGCCAGCAGCTTGGGTAGAGGGGGCTCACCCCTCCACTTT. Its protein product is CASSLGRGGSPLHF.

The V call is TRBV7-3, the J call TRBJ1-2; TRBD1 might be the D (5 bases). V lost 5 bases and J 4 bases, leaving 17 bases between the germline ends. The CDR3 contains 15 residues. Germline V gives CDR1 SGHTA, CDR2 FQGTGA. The CDR3 DNA reads as TGTGCCAGCAGCCTCACCGTCGACAGCACCTATGGCTACACCTTC. Its protein product is CASSLTVDSTYGYTF.

The rearrangement links TRBV3-1 (or the pseudogene TRBV3-2) to TRBJ2-2, with D unresolved. CDR3 length: 14 residues. The germline V gene encodes CDR1 LGHDT and CDR2 YNNKEL (reference sequence). V lost 4 bases to trimming and J lost 3 bases, with 9 bases between them. The CDR3 DNA is TGTGCCAGCAGCCTGGCCAGGTACACCGGGGAGCTGTTTTTT. This codes for CASSLARYTGELFF.

This chain connects TRBV24-1 to TRBJ2-5, with TRBD2 identical over 9 bases. V shed 1 base, J shed 7 bases, and the junction held 3 bases outside the gene matches. Per the germline V gene, CDR1 is KGHDR and CDR2 is SFDVKD. The CDR3 loop spans 14 amino acids. For the CDR3, the DNA is TGTGCCACCAGTGATTTAGTAGCGGGGGCGACCCAGTACTTC. Translating it yields CATSDLVAGATQYF.

This clone was seen once. This chain connects TRBV18 to TRBJ1-4; the D gene is possibly TRBD1 (6 bases). V was clipped by 3 bases and J by 4 bases, with 15 bases between them. CDR3 size: 16 residues. Germline assignment: CDR1 KGHSH and CDR2 LQKENI. As DNA, the CDR3 is TGTGCCAGCTCACCCCGACAACAGGGTGGTAATGAAAAACTGTTTTTT. It is translated as CASSPRQQGGNEKLFF.

The CDR3 spells CASSLHGGGLFNEQFF. The CDR3, as DNA: TGCGCCAGCAGCCTGCACGGCGGGGGGCTGTTCAATGAGCAGTTCTTC. The rearrangement joins TRBV4-3 to TRBJ2-1, with 8 bases lining up with TRBD2. The CDR3 extends over 16 amino acids. Germline loops: CDR1 LGHNA, CDR2 YSLEER. V lost 4 bases and J lost 6; bases outside the gene matches: 11.

There are a few counts of this clone. V gene TRBV30 combines with J gene TRBJ1-2; tentative D call: TRBD1 (6 bases). The CDR3 spans 16 residues. CDR1 is GTSNPN, CDR2 SVGIG, per germline (reference sequence). The ends were cut back, 0 bases at V and 3 bases at J, with 17 bases in the middle. CDR3 DNA sequence: TGTGCCTGGAGTGTACGGGCGGGGGCAGTTTACTATGGCTACACCTTC. Translating it yields CAWSVRAGAVYYGYTF. The whole variable domain, remainder taken from reference TRBV30 and TRBJ1-2, is SQTIHQWPATLVQPVGSPLSLECTVEGTSNPNLYWYRQAAGRGLQLLFYSVGIGQISSEVPQNLSASRPQDRQFILSSKKLLLSDSGFYLCAWSVRAGAVYYGYTFGSGTRLTVV.

This CDR3 reads CASRGQSNQPQHF. CDR3 sequence (DNA): TGTGCCAGCAGGGGACAGTCAAATCAGCCCCAGCATTTT. The chain combines TRBV12-3 or TRBV12-4 with TRBJ1-5, with 7 positions matching TRBD1. The ends lost 6 bases at V and 4 bases at J; junction bases unmatched: 3. The CDR3 loop spans 13 amino acids.

The V call is TRBV10-3, the J call TRBJ2-7, with 9 nucleotides matching TRBD1. CDR1 is ENHRY, CDR2 SYGVKD, per germline. The CDR3 loop spans 13 amino acids. V was pared by 7 bases and J by 5 bases, with 6 bases of the junction left unmatched. This chain's CDR3 is CAITMGQGDEQYF. The DNA of the CDR3 is TGTGCCATCACTATGGGACAGGGTGACGAGCAGTACTTC.

CDR3 in DNA: TGTGCCAGCAGCCAAGATAGGCTAGCGACCTACAATGAGCAGTTCTTC. Encoded protein: CASSQDRLATYNEQFF. This chain uses TRBV4-2 with TRBJ2-1, with a weak D call TRBD2 (6 bases). Trimming shortened V by 0 bases and J by 2 bases, and 11 bases separated the two germline ends. The CDR3 runs 16 residues. The germline CDR1 and CDR2 sequences are LGHNA and YNFKEQ.

The chain joins TRBV12-5 to TRBJ2-5; D is unresolved. Germline loops: CDR1 LGHNT, CDR2 FRNRAP. The ends were cut back, 0 bases at V and 4 bases at J, with 12 bases in the middle. The CDR3 runs 15 residues. CDR3 sequence reads: CASGLVPRVLETQYF. CDR3 DNA sequence: TGTGCTAGTGGTTTGGTACCTAGGGTACTAGAGACCCAGTACTTC.